These 24 T cell receptor beta chains were sequenced from one sample in a study of control samples from healthy donors and cancer patients. Generated by immunoSEQ multiplex PCR, the TCRdb table keeps only in-frame clones and is missing some. The table records about 130,000 clones, roughly 87% of them present only once. Sample: blood. These TCRs come from a young man in good health.

The chain has TRBV7-9 and TRBJ2-2; tentative D call: TRBD2 (6 bases). The CDR3 contains 17 residues. The germline V gene encodes CDR1 SEHNR and CDR2 FQNEAQ (reference sequence). V was pared by 5 bases and J by 5 bases, with 21 bases between. Written as DNA, the CDR3 is TGTGCCAGCAGCCCTCCCGGGGGAGCATTGGTGACCGGGGAGCTGTTTTTT. Its translation is CASSPPGGALVTGELFF.

The rearrangement uses TRBV24-1 and TRBJ1-5; TRBD1 aligns across 8 bases. After removal of 5 bases from V and 3 bases from J, the junction contained 8 bases not matched to a gene. CDR3 length equals 16 residues. In germline, CDR1 is KGHDR, CDR2 SFDVKD. DNA for the CDR3: TGTGCCACCAGTGCCGCGACAGGGGAGTTCAATCAGCCCCAGCATTTT. Protein sequence: CATSAATGEFNQPQHF.

The chain combines TRBV9 with TRBJ2-2; 7 nucleotides line up with TRBD2. Germline assignment: CDR1 SGDLS and CDR2 YYNGEE. CDR3 length equals 15 residues. V was pared by 0 bases and J by 4 bases, with 3 bases of the junction left unmatched. CDR3 in DNA: TGTGCCAGCAGCGTAGGGCTAGCGGTCACCGGGGAGCTGTTTTTT. It is translated as CASSVGLAVTGELFF. Full variable domain (remainder filled in from reference TRBV9 and TRBJ2-2): DSGVTQTPKHLITATGQRVTLRCSPRSGDLSVYWYQQSLDQGLQFLIQYYNGEERAKGNILERFSAQQFPDLHSELNLSSLELGDSALYFCASSVGLAVTGELFFGEGSRLTVL.

This sequence joins TRBV10-3 and TRBJ1-2, with 11 bases matching TRBD1. This CDR3 comprises 14 residues. Germline assignment: CDR1 ENHRY and CDR2 SYGVKD. V was clipped by 6 bases and J by 6 bases; unmatched bases: 6. CDR3 sequence (DNA): TGTGCCATCAGCACCCGGGACAGGGGGGATGGCTACACCTTC. Its protein is CAISTRDRGDGYTF.

This clone was counted between two and nine times. V and J are TRBV9 and TRBJ1-6; possible D gene TRBD1, 5 bases. Germline CDR1 reads SGDLS; CDR2 reads YYNGEE. The CDR3 spans 15 residues. Trimming shortened V by 4 bases and J by 7 bases, and 15 bases separated the two germline ends. Here the CDR3 DNA reads TGTGCCAGCAGCCCCCTCTGGGGCAAGAATTCACCCCTCCACTTT. Its translation is CASSPLWGKNSPLHF.

J is TRBJ2-7 and V is TRBV11-2; possibly TRBD2 for D (6 bases). The CDR3 length is 17 residues. V lost 5 bases and J lost 6, with 26 bases in between. Germline assignment: CDR1 SGHAT and CDR2 FQNNGV. The CDR3 sequence: CASSLRKPGLAISEQYF. The CDR3 coding sequence is TGTGCCAGCAGCCTTCGTAAACCGGGACTTGCAATCTCCGAGCAGTACTTC.

This chain links TRBV7-9 with TRBJ1-1; TRBD1 is a possible D gene (6 bases). This CDR3 contains 15 residues. Germline V CDR1 and CDR2: SEHNR, FQNEAQ (reference sequence). The V end lost 5 bases, the J end lost 0 bases, and 13 bases lay between the germline ends. The CDR3 here is CASSPADRLNTEAFF. Written as DNA, the CDR3 is TGTGCCAGCAGCCCAGCGGACAGATTGAACACTGAAGCTTTCTTT. Supplemented by reference TRBV7-9 and TRBJ1-1, the full variable domain reads DTGVSQNPRHKITKRGQNVTFRCDPISEHNRLYWYRQTLGQGPEFLTYFQNEAQLEKSRLLSDRFSAERPKGSFSTLEIQRTEQGDSAMYLCASSPADRLNTEAFFGQGTRLTVV.

V and J are TRBV11-1 and TRBJ2-1; D is possibly TRBD1 (5 bases). V shed 6 bases and J shed 8 bases, with 17 bases lying between them. Germline V CDR1 and CDR2: SGHAT, FQDESV (reference sequence). The CDR3 loop spans 14 amino acids. The CDR3 protein is CASRRQFQGHEQFF. The CDR3 region has the DNA TGTGCCAGCAGGCGCCAATTTCAGGGCCATGAGCAGTTCTTC.

The genes are TRBV14 and TRBJ1-1; D gene unclear. The length of the CDR3 is 15 residues. Germline-derived CDR1 and CDR2 are SGHDN and FVKESK. The V end lost 0 bases, the J end lost 5 bases, and 13 bases lay between the germline ends. CDR3 in DNA: TGTGCCAGCAGCCAAGAAGGCAGGCCACGGACTGAAGCTTTCTTT. The encoded protein is CASSQEGRPRTEAFF.

CDR3 DNA sequence: TGTGCCAGCAGTGAATCAGGGGGTCGTTTTAATTCACCCCTCCACTTT. This sequence encodes CASSESGGRFNSPLHF. This sequence joins TRBV25-1 and TRBJ1-6, with 7 bases lining up with TRBD1. The V gene end was trimmed by 1 base and the J gene end by 6 bases; junction bases not matched to a gene: 6. The CDR3 totals 16 residues. Germline CDR1 MGHDK, CDR2 SYGVNS.

The genes are TRBV7-9 and TRBJ1-6, with D tentatively TRBD1 (5 bases). CDR1 is SEHNR, CDR2 FQNEAQ, per germline (reference sequence). The CDR3 is 15 amino acids. V was clipped by 1 base and J by 8 bases, with 12 bases between them. CDR3 in DNA: TGTGCCAGCAGCTTAGTGGGGGGATCGGATTCACCCCTCCACTTT. Encoded protein: CASSLVGGSDSPLHF. The full variable domain, with the rest looked up from reference TRBV7-9 and TRBJ1-6, is DTGVSQNPRHKITKRGQNVTFRCDPISEHNRLYWYRQTLGQGPEFLTYFQNEAQLEKSRLLSDRFSAERPKGSFSTLEIQRTEQGDSAMYLCASSLVGGSDSPLHFGNGTRLTVT.

This clone was seen a single time. The rearrangement links TRBV7-9 to TRBJ2-6; 10 bases line up with TRBD1. The CDR3 loop spans 18 amino acids. The ends lost 5 bases at V and 2 bases at J; junction bases unmatched: 9. CDR1 is SEHNR, CDR2 FQNEAQ, per germline (reference sequence). CDR3 sequence: CASSRRQGASAGANVLTF. For the CDR3, the DNA is TGTGCCAGCAGCCGCCGACAGGGGGCGTCAGCTGGGGCCAACGTCCTGACTTTC.

V usage is TRBV12-5 and J usage is TRBJ1-1; D is possibly TRBD1 (6 bases). The CDR3 has 18 amino acids. The V end lost 2 bases, the J end lost 0 bases, and 19 bases lay between the germline ends. The V gene's germline CDR1 is LGHNT and CDR2 FRNRAP. The CDR3 here is CASGLTSPGTRMNTEAFF. The CDR3 DNA reads as TGTGCTAGTGGTTTGACCAGTCCCGGGACACGGATGAACACTGAAGCTTTCTTT. The entire variable domain, with the rest obtained from reference TRBV12-5 and TRBJ1-1, is as follows: DARVTQTPRHKVTEMGQEVTMRCQPILGHNTVFWYRQTMMQGLELLAYFRNRAPLDDSGMPKDRFSAEMPDATLATLKIQPSEPRDSAVYFCASGLTSPGTRMNTEAFFGQGTRLTVV.

The chain links TRBV19 to TRBJ2-7, with 9 bases identical to TRBD2. Germline CDR1 is LNHDA and CDR2 is SQIVND (reference sequence). V was clipped by 4 bases and J by 3 bases; unmatched bases: 19. CDR3 length: 19 amino acids. CDR3 sequence: CASSTTIYRTSEWGYEQYF. In nucleotides, the CDR3 is TGTGCCAGTAGTACGACCATTTACAGGACTAGCGAGTGGGGCTACGAGCAGTACTTC.

The V call is TRBV19, the J call TRBJ2-5, with 14 bases identical to TRBD2. This CDR3 is 14 amino acids long. V was pared by 5 bases and J by 5 bases, with 1 base of the junction left unmatched. CDR1 and CDR2 (germline): LNHDA, SQIVND (reference sequence). Here the CDR3 reads CASSRTSGRETQYF. The DNA for the CDR3 is TGTGCCAGTAGTCGGACTAGCGGGAGGGAGACCCAGTACTTC.

The chain uses TRBV27 and TRBJ1-4, with D tentatively TRBD1 (5 bases). V lost 7 bases and J 7 bases, leaving 19 bases between the germline ends. The V gene's germline CDR1 is MNHEY and CDR2 SMNVEV (reference sequence). This CDR3 comprises 15 residues. The CDR3 region has the DNA TGTGCCAGCACCCCCTCAGCTCTGGGGGGTGAAAAACTGTTTTTT. The encoded protein is CASTPSALGGEKLFF.

The rearrangement joins TRBV2 to TRBJ1-1; maybe TRBD1 (5 bases). The CDR3 runs 16 residues. Germline V gives CDR1 SNHLY, CDR2 FYNNEI. V was cut by 3 bases and J by 1 base, with 15 bases left in between. The CDR3 here is CASSDPDTGKNTEAFF. The CDR3 region has the DNA TGTGCCAGCAGTGACCCGGACACGGGAAAGAACACTGAAGCTTTCTTT.

The V call is TRBV7-9, the J call TRBJ2-2, with 10 bases fitting TRBD2. Looked up from germline, CDR1 is SEHNR and CDR2 is FQNEAQ (reference sequence). CDR3 length equals 16 residues. V shed 3 bases, J shed 2 bases, and the junction held 3 bases outside the gene matches. The CDR3 spells CASSFRLAGNTGELFF. For the CDR3, the DNA is TGTGCCAGCAGCTTTCGACTAGCGGGTAACACCGGGGAGCTGTTTTTT.

The J gene is TRBJ1-1, the V gene TRBV6-5; 11 nucleotides agree with TRBD1. The junction had 9 bases not matched to a gene; V was cut back by 7 bases and J by 5 bases. The germline V gene has CDR1 MNHEY and CDR2 SVGAGI. This CDR3 has 15 residues. The CDR3 loop is CASKNPGQGATEAFF. DNA for the CDR3: TGTGCCAGCAAGAACCCTGGACAGGGGGCGACTGAAGCTTTCTTT.

The V and J genes are TRBV27 and TRBJ2-3; possible D gene TRBD1, 7 bases. V was pared by 8 bases and J by 2 bases, with 11 bases between. The CDR3 has 13 residues. Germline CDR1 reads MNHEY; CDR2 reads SMNVEV (reference sequence). For the CDR3, the DNA is TGTGCCAGCTGCAGGGGGGCCACAGATACGCAGTATTTT. Protein sequence: CASCRGATDTQYF.

This chain uses TRBV12-3 or TRBV12-4 with TRBJ1-2; the match to TRBD1 covers 7 bases. J was trimmed by 7 bases and V by 11 bases; bases with no gene match: 13. This CDR3 spans 13 amino acids. The CDR3 DNA sequence: TGTGCCGCGGTCCGTGGAGGGGGCTTTGGCTACACCTTC. Translation: CAAVRGGGFGYTF.

This chain uses TRBV18 with TRBJ2-1; TRBD2 matches at 10 bases. The CDR3 is 16 amino acids. Germline V lookup: CDR1 KGHSH, CDR2 LQKENI. Trimming removed 4 bases from V and 2 bases from J; junction bases left unmatched: 5. The CDR3 protein is CASSHEGLAAYNEQFF. Written as DNA, the CDR3 is TGTGCCAGCTCACACGAAGGACTAGCGGCCTACAATGAGCAGTTCTTC.

The chain combines TRBV5-1 with TRBJ2-4; tentatively, D is TRBD1 (5 bases). CDR1 SGHRS and CDR2 YFSETQ come from the germline V gene. The CDR3 has 14 amino acids. Trimming shortened V by 3 bases and J by 5 bases, and 12 bases separated the two germline ends. In DNA, the CDR3 is TGCGCCAGCAGCTCCAGGGATGGAGAAAACATTCAGTACTTC. This codes for CASSSRDGENIQYF.

This chain connects TRBV27 to TRBJ1-1, with a possible D match to TRBD1 (5 bases). The germline CDR1 and CDR2 sequences are MNHEY and SMNVEV (reference sequence). Between the trimmed V and J ends, which lost 6 bases and 0 bases, there was a span of 17 bases. There are 16 residues in the CDR3. CDR3: CASSETEATMNTEAFF. CDR3 sequence (DNA): TGTGCCAGCAGCGAGACAGAGGCCACAATGAACACTGAAGCTTTCTTT.